This entry lists 11 T cell receptor beta chains sequenced from one sample in a study of beta chain features in type 1 diabetes. Points from the study as a whole: Across all four CD4+ subsets, people with type 1 diabetes showed modestly shorter TCRB CDR3s.

Expressed TCRB transcripts were sequenced, since all the RNA that had been isolated was reverse transcribed. Some clones are missing from TCRdb's copy, which holds only in-frame ones; the method was immunoSEQ multiplex PCR. The sample shows 680,000 or so clones, roughly an eighth of them seen only once. For these TCRs, the target antigens are not known. What was sequenced was naive CD4+ T cells from blood. These TCRs come from a man aged 18 to 35 with type 1 diabetes.

The sample holds a few counts of this clone. Other DNA sequences from this sample encode an identical CDR3 as well. CDR3 sequence: CAWSVQLNTEAFF. CDR3 nucleotide sequence: TGTGCCTGGAGTGTCCAGTTGAACACTGAAGCTTTCTTT. This chain joins TRBV30 and TRBJ1-1; D is unresolved. The germline V and J ends were trimmed by 0 bases and 0 bases, with 5 bases remaining between them. The CDR3 is made up of 13 amino acids. The germline CDR1 and CDR2 sequences are GTSNPN and SVGIG (reference sequence).

This clone was found a few times. CDR3 amino acids: CASSAVETQYF. CDR3 in DNA: TGTGCCAGCAGTGCTGTCGAGACCCAGTACTTC. The chain carries TRBV6-1 and TRBJ2-5; no clear D. Germline CDR1 reads MNHNS; CDR2 reads SASEGT. The CDR3 totals 11 residues. Trimming removed 4 bases at V and 5 bases at J, with 5 bases between.

The chain links TRBV11-1 to TRBJ2-1; 9 nucleotides line up with TRBD2. Germline V gene lookup returns CDR1 SGHAT and CDR2 FQDESV (reference sequence). Trimming took 3 bases from V and 10 from J; bases not matched to a gene: 13. CDR3 length: 16 amino acids. The CDR3 nucleotides are TGTGCCAGCAGCTTTAGGTTAGCGGGGGTCCTAGGGGAGCAGTTCTTC. As protein: CASSFRLAGVLGEQFF.

This sequence joins TRBV5-6 and TRBJ1-5; 8 nucleotides line up with TRBD1. Germline CDR1 reads SGHDT; CDR2 reads YYEEEE. The CDR3 spans 15 residues. With V trimmed by 5 bases and J by 7 bases, 11 bases remained unmatched. In nucleotides, the CDR3 is TGTGCCAGCAGTCAGGGGGACAGGCTGGCGCAGCCCCAGCATTTT. This codes for CASSQGDRLAQPQHF. The full variable domain, completed using reference TRBV5-6 and TRBJ1-5, is DAGVTQSPTHLIKTRGQQVTLRCSPKSGHDTVSWYQQALGQGPQFIFQYYEEEERQRGNFPDRFSGHQFPNYSSELNVNALLLGDSALYLCASSQGDRLAQPQHFGDGTRLSIL.

The chain combines TRBV7-2 with TRBJ1-2; 7 nucleotides match TRBD1. Germline lookup yields CDR1 SGHTA and CDR2 FQGNSA. The CDR3 covers 16 residues. J was trimmed by 2 bases and V by 0 bases; bases with no gene match: 6. CDR3 protein: CASSLATPDRNYGYTF. The CDR3 DNA follows: TGTGCCAGCAGCTTAGCCACCCCGGACAGGAACTATGGCTACACCTTC.

The chain joins TRBV30 to TRBJ2-7, with D perhaps matching TRBD1 (5 bases). The germline gives CDR1 GTSNPN, CDR2 SVGIG (reference sequence). Deletions cut 1 base from V and 2 bases from J, with 9 bases between. The CDR3 runs to 13 residues. CDR3 nucleotide sequence: TGTGCCTGGAGTGGGCAGGGAACCTACGAGCAGTACTTC. It specifies CAWSGQGTYEQYF.

This clone has just a few counts. V gene TRBV2 combines with J gene TRBJ2-7; 8 positions agree with TRBD2. This CDR3 is 14 amino acids long. CDR1 is SNHLY, CDR2 FYNNEI, per germline. V gave up 6 bases and J gave up 4 bases; unmatched junction bases: 8. The CDR3 DNA sequence: TGTGCCAGCAGGAAACTAGCGGAGGGATACGAGCAGTACTTC. This encodes CASRKLAEGYEQYF.

This clone was seen only a few times. The rearrangement links TRBV7-6 to TRBJ2-7; weak D call: TRBD2 (6 bases). Germline CDR1 SGHVS, CDR2 FNYEAQ. The ends were cut back, 3 bases at V and 5 bases at J, with 17 bases in the middle. The CDR3 runs 15 residues. The CDR3 region has the DNA TGTGCCAGCAGCTTGGGCAGCGAGCGGGCGCACGAGCAGTACTTC. Residues: CASSLGSERAHEQYF.

In its sample, this clone was seen a few times. This rearrangement joins TRBV5-6 to TRBJ2-7; D possibly uses TRBD1 or TRBD2 (5 bases each). Trimming cost V 4 bases and J 3 bases, with 14 bases left between them. Per the germline V gene, CDR1 is SGHDT and CDR2 is YYEEEE. The CDR3 covers 14 residues. The CDR3 here is CASSLVEGNYEQYF. In DNA, the CDR3 is TGTGCCAGCAGCCTCGTAGAGGGGAACTACGAGCAGTACTTC.

This clone was detected a few times. This rearrangement joins TRBV4-1 to TRBJ1-3; 12 nucleotides align to TRBD1. This CDR3 is built from 18 residues. Germline V gene data show CDR1 as MGHRA and CDR2 as YSYEKL. Trimming at V came to 4 bases and at J to 3 bases, leaving 10 bases not matched to a gene. CDR3 amino acids: CASSPVGQGAGFGNTIYF. The CDR3 nucleotides are TGCGCCAGCAGCCCGGTGGGACAGGGGGCCGGTTTTGGAAACACCATATATTTT.

CDR3 nucleotide sequence: TGCGCCAGCAGCTTCCAGCCGGGACAGGGTTACGAGCAGTACTTC. This codes for CASSFQPGQGYEQYF. The chain is built from TRBV5-1 and TRBJ2-7; 9 bases fit TRBD1. CDR3 length equals 15 residues. V lost 2 bases, J lost 4 bases, and 7 bases stayed unmatched. Germline-derived CDR1 and CDR2 are SGHRS and YFSETQ.